This record covers a single TCR beta chain. Its target is unknown. The germline V gene has CDR1 SGHDT and CDR2 YYEEEE. V lost 4 bases to trimming and J lost 4 bases, with 12 bases between them. The CDR3 has 14 amino acids. These data come from a study of cytomegalovirus exposure and HLA in healthy donors. About the research overall: Of all 360 or so donors who were genotyped, about 84% belonged to the Caucasian-associated ancestry cluster.

Amplification used 60 Vbeta primers and 13 Jbeta primers. Clones were read by immunoSEQ multiplex PCR, and TCRdb kept only the in-frame ones, dropping some. The sample's table shows about 37,000 clones. Study-wide points: The study had only CMV serostatus as immune exposure information.

The rearrangement uses TRBV5-6 and TRBJ1-5; the D gene is possibly TRBD1 (6 bases). Sample: PBMCs. This TCR came from a human donor in good health. CDR3 sequence (DNA): TGTGCCAGCAGCCCTTCAGGGGCTAATCAGCCCCAGCATTTT. Translation gives CASSPSGANQPQHF.